A selection of T cell receptor beta chains follows, all from one sample in a study of cytomegalovirus exposure and HLA in healthy donors. Sequencing was performed with immunoSEQ multiplex PCR; in TCRdb, only in-frame clones are kept and a portion is missing. The top ten hold roughly 1.2% of the sample, which has 150,000 to 250,000 clones, about 81% seen once. Sequenced material: PBMCs. The source is a woman in her 30s in good health and CMV-seronegative. Each CDR3 is given with its conserved first and last residue. The order of the fields is CDR3 length, D gene, V gene, clone size, J gene, CDR3 protein, CDR3 DNA. A D gene is named only where the DNA matches it firmly. Clone size is given for some rows only: seen once, a few or many times, or a class if the clone is expanded.

len: 15
d_gene: -
v_gene: TRBV9
abundance: once
j_gene: TRBJ2-2
CDR3aa: CASSPYRLNTGELFF
CDR3nt: TGTGCCAGCAGCCCCTACAGATTAAACACCGGGGAGCTGTTTTTT

len: 16
d_gene: -
v_gene: TRBV18
abundance: -
j_gene: TRBJ1-2
CDR3aa: CASSPGRQAKPHGYTF
CDR3nt: TGTGCCAGCTCACCTGGACGACAGGCGAAACCCCATGGCTACACCTTC

len: 15
d_gene: TRBD2
v_gene: TRBV5-1
abundance: -
j_gene: TRBJ2-2
CDR3aa: CASSPGGRRAGELFF
CDR3nt: TGCGCCAGCAGCCCCGGCGGGAGGCGGGCCGGGGAGCTGTTTTTT

len: 14
d_gene: TRBD2
v_gene: TRBV29-1
abundance: -
j_gene: TRBJ2-5
CDR3aa: CSAKTSGGVETQYF
CDR3nt: TGCAGCGCCAAGACTAGCGGGGGGGTGGAGACCCAGTACTTC

len: 17
d_gene: TRBD2
v_gene: TRBV4-1
abundance: -
j_gene: TRBJ2-3
CDR3aa: CASSLAILREGLDTQYF
CDR3nt: TGCGCCAGCAGCCTCGCGATTTTGCGGGAGGGCCTAGATACGCAGTATTTT

len: 15
d_gene: -
v_gene: TRBV5-1
abundance: -
j_gene: TRBJ2-1
CDR3aa: CASSGQGYSYNEQFF
CDR3nt: TGCGCCAGCAGTGGCCAGGGGTACTCCTACAATGAGCAGTTCTTC

len: 15
d_gene: -
v_gene: TRBV5-8
abundance: -
j_gene: TRBJ2-3
CDR3aa: CASSLGGHPTDTQYF
CDR3nt: TGTGCCAGCAGCTTGGGTGGACACCCCACAGATACGCAGTATTTT

len: 15
d_gene: -
v_gene: TRBV18
abundance: -
j_gene: TRBJ2-7
CDR3aa: CASSARSGRRYEQYF
CDR3nt: TGTGCCAGCTCCGCTAGGAGTGGGAGGCGATACGAGCAGTACTTC

len: 14
d_gene: -
v_gene: TRBV19
abundance: -
j_gene: TRBJ1-5
CDR3aa: CASMRAASNQPQHF
CDR3nt: TGTGCCAGTATGAGGGCAGCGAGCAATCAGCCCCAGCATTTT

len: 16
d_gene: TRBD2
v_gene: TRBV7-9
abundance: -
j_gene: TRBJ2-7
CDR3aa: CASSPPGLATPYEQYF
CDR3nt: TGTGCCAGCAGCCCACCGGGACTAGCAACTCCCTACGAGCAGTACTTC

len: 15
d_gene: -
v_gene: TRBV28
abundance: few
j_gene: TRBJ1-4
CDR3aa: CASSLGSPLGEKLFF
CDR3nt: TGTGCCAGCAGTTTAGGGAGCCCACTGGGTGAAAAACTGTTTTTT

len: 11
d_gene: -
v_gene: TRBV27
abundance: -
j_gene: TRBJ2-3
CDR3aa: CASQQADTQYF
CDR3nt: TGTGCCAGCCAGCAGGCAGATACGCAGTATTTT

len: 19
d_gene: -
v_gene: TRBV5-1
abundance: -
j_gene: TRBJ1-1
CDR3aa: CASSLFPPRVRTPNTEAFF
CDR3nt: TGCGCCAGCAGCTTGTTTCCCCCGCGGGTCAGGACCCCGAACACTGAAGCTTTCTTT

len: 14
d_gene: -
v_gene: TRBV5-6
abundance: -
j_gene: TRBJ1-2
CDR3aa: CASSSRVGSYGYTF
CDR3nt: TGTGCCAGCAGCTCCCGGGTGGGGAGCTATGGCTACACCTTC

len: 10
d_gene: -
v_gene: TRBV20-1
abundance: -
j_gene: TRBJ2-7
CDR3aa: CSATVNEQYF
CDR3nt: TGCAGTGCCACAGTAAACGAGCAGTACTTC

len: 15
d_gene: TRBD1
v_gene: TRBV5-1
abundance: -
j_gene: TRBJ1-1
CDR3aa: CASSSDRGSNTEAFF
CDR3nt: TGCGCCAGCAGCTCCGACAGGGGCTCGAACACTGAAGCTTTCTTT

len: 15
d_gene: TRBD2
v_gene: TRBV5-4
abundance: -
j_gene: TRBJ2-2
CDR3aa: CASSSLAGGTGELFF
CDR3nt: TGTGCCAGCAGCTCTCTAGCGGGAGGGACCGGGGAGCTGTTTTTT

len: 15
d_gene: -
v_gene: TRBV6-5
abundance: once
j_gene: TRBJ1-1
CDR3aa: CASSYSYRPNTEAFF
CDR3nt: TGTGCCAGCAGTTACTCCTACAGACCGAACACTGAAGCTTTCTTT

len: 17
d_gene: TRBD1
v_gene: TRBV2
abundance: -
j_gene: TRBJ1-2
CDR3aa: CASTHSGTDLDRYGYTF
CDR3nt: TGTGCCAGCACCCATTCCGGGACAGACCTCGACCGCTATGGCTACACCTTC

len: 18
d_gene: -
v_gene: TRBV4-2
abundance: -
j_gene: TRBJ1-4
CDR3aa: CASSQEVLGQQVNEKLFF
CDR3nt: TGTGCCAGCAGCCAAGAGGTGCTAGGACAGCAGGTTAATGAAAAACTGTTTTTT

len: 13
d_gene: TRBD1
v_gene: TRBV10-3
abundance: -
j_gene: TRBJ2-1
CDR3aa: CAIRDRSYNEQFF
CDR3nt: TGTGCCATCAGGGACAGGTCTTACAATGAGCAGTTCTTC

len: 16
d_gene: -
v_gene: TRBV21-1
abundance: -
j_gene: TRBJ1-5
CDR3aa: CASSKSAGNSNQPQHF
CDR3nt: TGTGCCAGCAGCAAAAGCGCAGGGAATAGTAATCAGCCCCAGCATTTT

len: 14
d_gene: -
v_gene: TRBV10-1
abundance: -
j_gene: TRBJ1-2
CDR3aa: CASSDDKGLGGYTF
CDR3nt: TGCGCCAGCAGTGATGATAAAGGACTCGGTGGCTACACCTTC

len: 16
d_gene: TRBD2
v_gene: TRBV5-1
abundance: few
j_gene: TRBJ2-1
CDR3aa: CASSLTSGSSYNEQFF
CDR3nt: TGCGCCAGCAGCTTGACTAGCGGGAGCTCCTACAATGAGCAGTTCTTC

len: 15
d_gene: TRBD1
v_gene: TRBV6-5
abundance: -
j_gene: TRBJ1-2
CDR3aa: CASRQRGGASYGYTF
CDR3nt: TGTGCCAGCAGACAACGAGGGGGCGCAAGCTATGGCTACACCTTC

len: 16
d_gene: -
v_gene: TRBV7-9
abundance: few
j_gene: TRBJ1-6
CDR3aa: CASSFEEGGYNSPLHF
CDR3nt: TGTGCCAGCAGCTTTGAGGAAGGGGGATATAATTCACCCCTCCACTTT

len: 17
d_gene: TRBD1
v_gene: TRBV30
abundance: -
j_gene: TRBJ2-1
CDR3aa: CAWSREGGTGYYNEQFF
CDR3nt: TGTGCCTGGAGCCGCGAGGGAGGGACAGGGTATTATAATGAGCAGTTCTTC

len: 14
d_gene: -
v_gene: TRBV7-9
abundance: -
j_gene: TRBJ1-2
CDR3aa: CASSLLEYNYGYTF
CDR3nt: TGTGCCAGCAGCTTACTGGAGTACAACTATGGCTACACCTTC

len: 14
d_gene: -
v_gene: TRBV9
abundance: -
j_gene: TRBJ1-6
CDR3aa: CASSARDINSPLHF
CDR3nt: TGTGCCAGCAGCGCCCGGGACATAAATTCACCCCTCCACTTT

len: 12
d_gene: -
v_gene: TRBV6-6
abundance: -
j_gene: TRBJ2-7
CDR3aa: CASRQGNYEQYF
CDR3nt: TGTGCCAGCAGGCAGGGGAACTACGAGCAGTACTTC

len: 17
d_gene: -
v_gene: TRBV5-1
abundance: -
j_gene: TRBJ1-4
CDR3aa: CASSSGGIEGRREKLFF
CDR3nt: TGCGCCAGCAGCTCGGGCGGGATTGAGGGACGTCGAGAAAAACTGTTTTTT

len: 16
d_gene: -
v_gene: TRBV6-1
abundance: -
j_gene: TRBJ1-3
CDR3aa: CASSESRGTSGNTIYF
CDR3nt: TGTGCCAGCAGTGAAAGTAGGGGTACGTCTGGAAACACCATATATTTT

len: 14
d_gene: -
v_gene: TRBV11-3
abundance: few
j_gene: TRBJ2-7
CDR3aa: CASSLATRGYEQYF
CDR3nt: TGTGCCAGCAGCTTAGCGACACGTGGCTACGAGCAGTACTTC

len: 16
d_gene: -
v_gene: TRBV7-7
abundance: -
j_gene: TRBJ1-6
CDR3aa: CASEAKQGDGNSPLHF
CDR3nt: TGTGCCAGCGAAGCAAAACAGGGTGATGGTAATTCACCCCTCCACTTT

len: 15
d_gene: TRBD1
v_gene: TRBV28
abundance: few
j_gene: TRBJ1-2
CDR3aa: CASSFGQGRDYGYTF
CDR3nt: TGTGCCAGCAGTTTTGGACAGGGAAGGGACTATGGCTACACCTTC

len: 16
d_gene: -
v_gene: TRBV7-6
abundance: -
j_gene: TRBJ2-2
CDR3aa: CASSPSPLGVVGELFF
CDR3nt: TGTGCCAGCAGCCCCTCCCCCCTAGGCGTGGTGGGGGAGCTGTTTTTT

len: 18
d_gene: -
v_gene: TRBV30
abundance: once
j_gene: TRBJ1-5
CDR3aa: CAWSPTHREGDSNQPQHF
CDR3nt: TGTGCCTGGAGCCCGACCCACCGGGAAGGAGATAGCAATCAGCCCCAGCATTTT

len: 16
d_gene: -
v_gene: TRBV7-6
abundance: -
j_gene: TRBJ2-2
CDR3aa: CASSLNWAPNTGELFF
CDR3nt: TGTGCCAGCAGCCTTAATTGGGCCCCGAACACCGGGGAGCTGTTTTTT

len: 14
d_gene: TRBD2
v_gene: TRBV27
abundance: -
j_gene: TRBJ2-7
CDR3aa: CASSFASGSREQYF
CDR3nt: TGTGCCAGCAGTTTCGCTAGCGGGAGTCGCGAGCAGTACTTC

len: 15
d_gene: -
v_gene: TRBV9
abundance: -
j_gene: TRBJ1-4
CDR3aa: CASSADRTTNEKLFF
CDR3nt: TGTGCCAGCAGCGCCGACAGGACAACTAATGAAAAACTGTTTTTT

len: 14
d_gene: -
v_gene: TRBV6-5
abundance: -
j_gene: TRBJ1-1
CDR3aa: CASSYSSPNTEAFF
CDR3nt: TGTGCCAGCAGTTACTCCTCTCCGAACACTGAAGCTTTCTTT

len: 16
d_gene: TRBD1
v_gene: TRBV5-1
abundance: -
j_gene: TRBJ2-7
CDR3aa: CASSHQPGQGLIEQYF
CDR3nt: TGCGCCAGCAGCCATCAACCGGGACAGGGCCTGATCGAGCAGTACTTC

len: 14
d_gene: -
v_gene: TRBV28
abundance: -
j_gene: TRBJ2-5
CDR3aa: CASRSGGEGETQYF
CDR3nt: TGTGCCAGCAGGTCCGGCGGGGAAGGAGAGACCCAGTACTTC